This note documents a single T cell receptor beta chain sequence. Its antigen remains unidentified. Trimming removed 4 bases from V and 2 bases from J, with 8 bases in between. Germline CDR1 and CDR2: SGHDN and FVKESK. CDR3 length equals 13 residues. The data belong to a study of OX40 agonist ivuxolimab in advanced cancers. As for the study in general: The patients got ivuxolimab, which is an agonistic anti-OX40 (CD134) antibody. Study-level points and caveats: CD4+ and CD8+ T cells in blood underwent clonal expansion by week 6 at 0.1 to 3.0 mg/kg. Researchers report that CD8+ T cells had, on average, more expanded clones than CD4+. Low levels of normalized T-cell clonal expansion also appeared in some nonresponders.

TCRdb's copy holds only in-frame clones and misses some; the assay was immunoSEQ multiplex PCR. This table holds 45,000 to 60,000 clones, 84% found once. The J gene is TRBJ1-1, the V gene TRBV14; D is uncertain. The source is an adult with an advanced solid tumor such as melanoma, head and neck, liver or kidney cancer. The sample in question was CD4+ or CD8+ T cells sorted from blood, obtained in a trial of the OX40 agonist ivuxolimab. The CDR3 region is CASSRWGNTEAFF. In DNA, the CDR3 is TGTGCCAGCAGCCGGTGGGGAAACACTGAAGCTTTCTTT.